Listed below are T cell receptor beta chains from one sample, sequenced in a study of T cell repertoires in cytomegalovirus infection. The antigens these receptors bind are not known. A single record per CDR3 protein comes from TCRdb applying MiXCR to the reads. The table shows approximately 910,000 distinct CDR3 sequences, with roughly 30% occurring only once. The sample in question was cultured CD8+ T cells from PBMCs, obtained from culture after CMV antigen stimulation. The receptors were sampled from a human donor in good health (CMV status not recorded). Some clones in this sample may be carry-over from other donors' samples. CDR3s leave out the opening cysteine and the closing phenylalanine or tryptophan. Fields, in order: CDR3 protein, D gene, V gene. A D gene is named only where the DNA matches it firmly.

CDR3: ATKLAGGPNTGELF; D: TRBD2; V: TRBV15
CDR3: AIGQRYINQPQH; D: NA; V: TRBV19
CDR3: ASSAGRTEAF; D: NA; V: TRBV19
CDR3: ASSREATYMNTEAF; D: NA; V: TRBV4-3
CDR3: ASSQGNYNEQF; D: NA; V: TRBV25-1
CDR3: ASSWNGGAEAF; D: NA; V: TRBV12-3/TRBV12-4
CDR3: ASGPRGGGNSDTQY; D: TRBD2; V: TRBV2
CDR3: ASSIDPGKPQH; D: NA; V: TRBV19
CDR3: ASSYSFRQGHTEAF; D: TRBD1; V: TRBV6-2/TRBV6-3
CDR3: ASSLFSSVETQY; D: NA; V: TRBV28
CDR3: ASSLFDSSYEQY; D: NA; V: TRBV7-6
CDR3: ASSLGTVRDTIY; D: NA; V: TRBV7-6
CDR3: ASSTGQGIYEQY; D: TRBD1; V: TRBV7-9
CDR3: ASSYTSTYYEQY; D: NA; V: TRBV7-9
CDR3: ASGGETSSYNEQF; D: NA; V: TRBV9
CDR3: ASNPQLGGLETQY; D: NA; V: TRBV7-9
CDR3: ASSLRSGGIGGELF; D: NA; V: TRBV7-3
CDR3: ASSFRTGWSSYNEQF; D: TRBD1; V: TRBV7-3
CDR3: ASSQGRGGVDTEAF; D: NA; V: TRBV4-3
CDR3: ASSQEEVVAGDNEQF; D: TRBD2; V: TRBV4-2
CDR3: ASSMWDASQPQH; D: NA; V: TRBV19
CDR3: SARVEGGDDIQY; D: NA; V: TRBV20-1
CDR3: AIAPGQAEGSYT; D: TRBD1; V: TRBV18
CDR3: ASSSYSGTGGEAGANVLT; D: TRBD1; V: TRBV7-9
CDR3: ASSLVGDIRQAPSYEQH; D: NA; V: TRBV5-5
CDR3: ATSSLGQGTSTSYEQY; D: TRBD1; V: TRBV15
CDR3: ASTTHYLDIGSYNEQF; D: NA; V: TRBV27
CDR3: ASSQDKGPGIYEQY; D: NA; V: TRBV4-1
CDR3: ATSSTSGGPQTTY; D: TRBD2; V: TRBV7-6
CDR3: ASSNSINQPQH; D: NA; V: TRBV5-5
CDR3: ASSQGQHNEQF; D: NA; V: TRBV3-1
CDR3: SARKQKTSPDTQY; D: NA; V: TRBV20-1
CDR3: ASSTRNSGTPKNIQY; D: NA; V: TRBV6-8
CDR3: ASSYSPSGELF; D: NA; V: TRBV6-5
CDR3: ASTRKSGTEAF; D: NA; V: TRBV19
CDR3: ASSLGSGTGKVGNYGYT; D: TRBD1; V: TRBV9
CDR3: ASSQSGGDITYEQF; D: TRBD2; V: TRBV4-3
CDR3: ASSTGSGGREKLF; D: NA; V: TRBV7-9
CDR3: ASSRDRAET; D: TRBD1; V: TRBV19
CDR3: ASRATFVSNEQF; D: NA; V: TRBV19
CDR3: ASSSGQALNSPLH; D: TRBD1; V: TRBV6-6
CDR3: ASSARGFSGYT; D: TRBD1; V: TRBV27
CDR3: ASSRATGRGVGELF; D: TRBD1; V: TRBV7-6
CDR3: ASTPISNQPQH; D: NA; V: TRBV6-1
CDR3: ASLGVSNQPQH; D: NA; V: TRBV19
CDR3: SARDSGSSTDTQY; D: NA; V: TRBV20-1